This T cell receptor beta chain is from a study of Tregs in tolerant kidney transplant recipients. Notes on this clone: The read terminates 3 residues before the CDR3 end, so the remaining end is supplied by the germline J gene.

The data were produced by immunoSEQ multiplex PCR, yet TCRdb's version contains in-frame clones alone and is incomplete. Its listing shows roughly 50,000 clones. The CDR3 sequence is 12 residues long. The germline gives CDR1 SGHRS, CDR2 YFSETQ. The chain has TRBV5-1 and TRBJ1-1; possible D gene TRBD1, 6 bases. The specimen comprised CD4+ T cells from blood, sampled before the transplant. The clonotype was recovered from a human donor who received a combined kidney and bone marrow transplant. CDR3: CASSLEDSKAFF. CDR3 bases read: TGCGCCAGCAGCTTGGAGGACAGCAAA.